The sequence of this T cell receptor (beta chain) was determined in a study of CD8 T cells in ankylosing spondylitis. Study findings and constraints: Those disease-linked clones were CD8+; they were also relatively rare in peripheral blood.

This clonotype was seen at least ten times. The antigen remains unidentified. TCRdb fed the 5' RACE reads into MiXCR, producing one record per CDR3 protein. The sample lists more than 110,000 distinct CDR3 sequences, approximately 9.2% occurring once. The sequencing input was synovial fluid, either unsorted or a sorted T cell fraction (not recorded which). The source of this sequence is a male donor with ankylosing spondylitis.

CDR3 amino acids: CASSLDRLTYNEQFF. DNA for the CDR3: TGTGCCAGCAGCTTAGATAGACTTACCTACAATGAGCAGTTCTTC. The chain uses TRBV7-2 and TRBJ2-1; D gene ambiguous. The CDR3 covers 15 residues. Looked up from germline, CDR1 is SGHTA and CDR2 is FQGNSA. Trimming pared 1 base from V and 2 bases from J, leaving 9 bases between.